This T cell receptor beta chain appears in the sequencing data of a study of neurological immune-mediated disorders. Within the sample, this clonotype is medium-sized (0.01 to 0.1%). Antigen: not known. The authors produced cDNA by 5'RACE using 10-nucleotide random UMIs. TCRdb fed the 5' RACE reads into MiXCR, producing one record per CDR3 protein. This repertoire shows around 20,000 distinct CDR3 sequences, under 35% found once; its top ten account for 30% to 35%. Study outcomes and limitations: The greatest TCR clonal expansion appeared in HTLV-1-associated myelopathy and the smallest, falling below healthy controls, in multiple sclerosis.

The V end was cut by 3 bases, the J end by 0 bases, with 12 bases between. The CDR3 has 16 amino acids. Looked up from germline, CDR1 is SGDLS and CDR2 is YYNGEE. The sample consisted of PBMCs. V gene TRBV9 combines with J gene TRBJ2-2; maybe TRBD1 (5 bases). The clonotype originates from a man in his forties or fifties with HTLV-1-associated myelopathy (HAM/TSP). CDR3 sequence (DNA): TGTGCCAGCAGCGATAACAGGATTACGAACACCGGGGAGCTGTTTTTT. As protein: CASSDNRITNTGELFF.